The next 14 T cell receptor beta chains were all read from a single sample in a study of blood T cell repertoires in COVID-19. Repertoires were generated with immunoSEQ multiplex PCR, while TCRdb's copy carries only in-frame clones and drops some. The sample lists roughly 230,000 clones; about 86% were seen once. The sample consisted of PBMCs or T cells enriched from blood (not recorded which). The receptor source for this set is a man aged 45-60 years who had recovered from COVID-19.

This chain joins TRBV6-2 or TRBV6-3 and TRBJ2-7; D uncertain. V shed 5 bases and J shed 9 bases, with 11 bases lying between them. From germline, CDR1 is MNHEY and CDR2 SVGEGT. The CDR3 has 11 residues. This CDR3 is CASSPSVGQYF. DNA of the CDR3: TGTGCCAGCAGTCCCTCCGTCGGGCAGTACTTC.

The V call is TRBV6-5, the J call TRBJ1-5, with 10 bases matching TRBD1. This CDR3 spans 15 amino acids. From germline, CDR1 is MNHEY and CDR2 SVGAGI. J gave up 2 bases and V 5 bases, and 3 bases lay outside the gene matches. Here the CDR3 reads CASSTGQGGNQPQHF. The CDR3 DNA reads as TGTGCCAGCAGTACCGGACAGGGGGGCAATCAGCCCCAGCATTTT.

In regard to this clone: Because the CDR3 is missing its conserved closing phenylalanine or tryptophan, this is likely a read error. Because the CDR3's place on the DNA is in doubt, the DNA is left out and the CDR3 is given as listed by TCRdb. CDR3 residues: CASSPGQGAGI. V gene TRBV27 combines with J gene TRBJ2-7; the D call in the table, TRBD1, was not verified against the DNA. The CDR3 has 11 amino acids, counting both end residues. Germline CDR1 reads MNHEY; CDR2 reads SMNVEV (reference sequence).

CDR3 region: CASSHDRGAEAFF. The CDR3 nucleotides read TGTGCCAGCAGCCACGACAGGGGCGCTGAAGCTTTCTTT. The chain recombines TRBV3-1 (or the pseudogene TRBV3-2) with TRBJ1-1; TRBD1 aligns across 8 bases. The trim removed 3 bases at V and 6 bases at J, leaving 3 bases unmatched. The CDR3 contains 13 residues. Germline V gene sequence: CDR1 LGHDT, CDR2 YNNKEL (reference sequence).

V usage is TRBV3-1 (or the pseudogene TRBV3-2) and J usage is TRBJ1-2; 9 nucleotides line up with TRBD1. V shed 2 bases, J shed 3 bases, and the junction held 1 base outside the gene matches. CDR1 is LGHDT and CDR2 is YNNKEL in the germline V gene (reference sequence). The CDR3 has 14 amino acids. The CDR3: CASSQRDRDYGYTF. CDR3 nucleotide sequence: TGTGCCAGCAGCCAAAGGGACAGGGACTATGGCTACACCTTC.

Here the CDR3 reads CASRSAGQSSYEQYF. The CDR3 region has the DNA TGTGCCAGCAGATCAGCGGGCCAGAGCTCCTACGAGCAGTACTTC. The chain has TRBV3-1 (or the pseudogene TRBV3-2) and TRBJ2-7; perhaps TRBD2 as D (6 bases). CDR3 size: 15 residues. V was clipped by 6 bases and J by 0 bases, with 15 bases between them. The germline V gene has CDR1 LGHDT and CDR2 YNNKEL (reference sequence).

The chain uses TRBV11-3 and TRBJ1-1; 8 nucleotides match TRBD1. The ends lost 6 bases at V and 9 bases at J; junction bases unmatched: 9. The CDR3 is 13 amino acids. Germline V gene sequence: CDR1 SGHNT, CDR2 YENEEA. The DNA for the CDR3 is TGTGCCAGCAGAGCTTCGGGACAGGCACAAGCTTTCTTT. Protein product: CASRASGQAQAFF.

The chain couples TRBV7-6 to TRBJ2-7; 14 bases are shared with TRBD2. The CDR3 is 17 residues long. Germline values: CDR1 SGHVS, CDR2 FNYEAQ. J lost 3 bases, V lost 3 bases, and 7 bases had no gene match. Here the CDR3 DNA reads TGTGCCAGCAGCTTCACAACCGGGACTAGCGGGAGCTACGAGCAGTACTTC. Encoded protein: CASSFTTGTSGSYEQYF.

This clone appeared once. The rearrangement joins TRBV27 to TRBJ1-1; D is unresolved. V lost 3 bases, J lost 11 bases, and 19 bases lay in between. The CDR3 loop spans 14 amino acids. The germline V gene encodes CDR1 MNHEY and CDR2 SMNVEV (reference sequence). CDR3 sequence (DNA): TGTGCCAGCAGTTTCGCCGCCAGCGGGGTTGGGGCTTTCTTT. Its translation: CASSFAASGVGAFF.

CDR3 region: CASSTPDRANYGYTF. The CDR3 DNA reads TGTGCCAGCAGCACTCCCGACAGGGCTAACTATGGCTACACCTTC. This chain joins TRBV5-6 and TRBJ1-2; 7 bases are shared with TRBD1. The CDR3 loop spans 15 amino acids. Germline CDR1 SGHDT, CDR2 YYEEEE. V was clipped by 4 bases and J by 0 bases; unmatched bases: 6.

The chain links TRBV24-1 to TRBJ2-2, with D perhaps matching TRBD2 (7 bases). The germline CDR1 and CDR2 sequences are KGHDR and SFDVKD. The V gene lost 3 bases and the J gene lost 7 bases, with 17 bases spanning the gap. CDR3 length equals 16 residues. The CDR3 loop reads CATSDPTRGAVGELFF. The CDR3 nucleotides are TGTGCCACCAGTGATCCGACCCGGGGGGCTGTCGGGGAGCTGTTTTTT.

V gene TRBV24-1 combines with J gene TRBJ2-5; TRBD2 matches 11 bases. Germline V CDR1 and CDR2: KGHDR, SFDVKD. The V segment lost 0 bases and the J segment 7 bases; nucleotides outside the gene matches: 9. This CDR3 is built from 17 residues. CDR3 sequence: CATSDLQTSGNPGTQYF. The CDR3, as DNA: TGTGCCACCAGTGATTTGCAGACTAGCGGGAATCCTGGGACCCAGTACTTC.

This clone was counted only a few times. CDR3 residues: CASKGAWGDEQFF. The CDR3 DNA is TGTGCCAGTAAGGGCGCCTGGGGGGATGAGCAGTTCTTC. V usage is TRBV12-1 and J usage is TRBJ2-1; the table's D call TRBD2 went unverified against the DNA. TRBV12-1 is designated a pseudogene. The length of the CDR3 is 13 residues.

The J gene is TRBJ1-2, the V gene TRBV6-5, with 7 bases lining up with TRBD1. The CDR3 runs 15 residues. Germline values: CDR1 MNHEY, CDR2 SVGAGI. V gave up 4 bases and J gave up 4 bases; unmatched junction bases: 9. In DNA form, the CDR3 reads TGTGCCAGCAGTTCGCGGACAGGATACCCCTATGGCTACACCTTC. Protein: CASSSRTGYPYGYTF.